This TCR beta chain came from a study of a mutant IDH1 vaccine in newly diagnosed glioma. In the study overall: Treated patients had a mean age of 40.4 years and a sex split that was around 62% male and 37.5% female.

Study-wide points: Vaccination elicited immune responses in 93.3% of patients.

This CDR3 is 14 amino acids long. V lost 3 bases, J lost 3 bases, and 11 bases lay in between. The V gene's germline CDR1 is SGHVS and CDR2 FQNEAQ. The repertoire was sequenced with immunoSEQ multiplex PCR; TCRdb's copy has only in-frame clones and lacks some. Of approximately 41,000 clones listed, approximately 90% were seen once; the top ten hold around 3.9%. Time point here: week 23, last vaccination. Doses of 300 ug of mutant IDH1 20-mer peptide were given with topical imiquimod. In every donor, the tumor was a new WHO grade 3 or 4 IDH1-mutant, ATRX-lost astrocytoma. As for this clone: Its antigen is currently unknown.

The starting material was PBMCs, obtained from a glioma patient whose treatment included an IDH1 peptide vaccine. The J gene is TRBJ1-2, the V gene TRBV7-8; no clear D gene. The clonotype was recovered from a man over 45 with glioma. CDR3 DNA sequence: TGTGCCAGCAGCTTGACCGTCGTCGACTATGGCTACACCTTC. Its protein is CASSLTVVDYGYTF.